This T cell receptor (beta chain) was identified during a study of Graves' ophthalmopathy and Graves' hyperthyroidism. Those donors who had ophthalmopathy presented with moderate-to-severe activity, a CAS of ≥3, a NOSPECS of ≥4 and a duration under 3 months. PBMCs stemmed from around 10 ml of fresh peripheral blood. For repertoire sequencing, the TCR beta CDR3 regions were amplified from RNA transcripts. A first-round RT-PCR used HTBI primers, followed by a second-round multiplex PCR. Using its own MiXCR run on the multiplex PCR reads, TCRdb lists one record per CDR3 protein. The table has 650,000 to 800,000 distinct CDR3 sequences, more than 40% seen once. This CDR3 is 13 amino acids long. CDR1 is MNHEY, CDR2 SVGAGI, per germline. Trimming removed 4 bases from V and 4 bases from J; junction bases left unmatched: 3.

This receptor was identified in an adult man with Graves' ophthalmopathy. Source material: peripheral blood. The chain uses TRBV6-5 and TRBJ1-2; 7 nucleotides agree with TRBD1. The CDR3 region has the DNA TGTGCCAGCAGTTCTCAGGGGGTCTATGGCTACACCTTC. Protein product: CASSSQGVYGYTF.